Given below is one T cell receptor (beta chain) in context. It lacks a known antigen. No qualities accompany the bases; no much larger clone lies one base away. The sample belongs to a study of cytomegalovirus exposure and HLA in healthy donors (dated by TCRdb to the late 2010s). Regarding the complete study: According to a later analysis, the roughly 130 validation repertoires were produced on the same platform as the roughly 700 repertoires of the first cohort. The study combined high-throughput TCR immunosequencing, statistical association of individual TCRs with disease status, and machine learning to predict cytomegalovirus infection status. The aim of the study was to test whether cataloging public T cell receptors could identify signatures of past pathogen exposure. Along with the 666-subject first cohort, a separate validation cohort of over a hundred different subjects was used. Beyond this particular receptor, the publication reports: A later analysis found that TCRs clustered in the first cohort also tended to co-occur in the 120 or so validation repertoires, with approximately 95% of cluster scores above 0. The authors suggested that the approach could potentially be generalized to other disease states and immunological phenotypes. A later analysis had no HLA typing for the validation cohort, so co-occurrence there was scored across all 120 or so repertoires. The study listed 164 TCR beta chains as associated with cytomegalovirus. The classifier was reported to diagnose cytomegalovirus status with high specificity and sensitivity in both the original cohort and the validation cohort. Most TCR sequences were observed very rarely across donors, whereas some public TCRs were present in many individuals. A few of the identified cytomegalovirus-associated TCR beta chains were confirmed in vitro to be specific for cytomegalovirus antigens.

Separate from the approximately 730-subject first cohort, the validation cohort of 95 to 150 subjects was the group to which the donors belonged. Library prep was done by the immunoSEQ multiplex PCR assay. Turning to the authors' computational methods: A statistical classification framework was built to diagnose cytomegalovirus status from the catalog of TCR beta chain sequences. Entries here come from immuneACCESS through TCRdb and include only in-frame sequences with V and J called. Some clones fail to appear in such tables; in the studies checked, an unresolved V gene covers under half of the shortfall, and the cause of the remainder is unknown. From that table come the V and J calls and clone size; the DNA was used to work out D and trimming. Here the sample has around 300,000 clones; 88% occur a single time. Over 0.7% of the sample comes from the top ten. Sequenced material: PBMCs. The TCR was taken from a woman aged 18-29 years in good health and CMV-seronegative.

CDR3 region: CASSEGASYNSPLHF. The nucleotide sequence is TGTGCCAGTTCGGAGGGGGCCTCCTATAATTCACCCCTCCACTTT. The rearrangement combines TRBV19 with TRBJ1-6, and TRBD1 aligns with 7 junction nucleotides. Relative to germline, V is missing 8 bases and J is missing 0 bases, with 4 bases of the junction outside any gene match. The germline V gene (reference sequence) gives CDR1 as LNHDA and CDR2 as SQIVND. Counted from cysteine to phenylalanine, this CDR3 has 15 amino acids. Only the CDR3 portion is preserved as DNA: 45 bases, with reading frame beginning at the first base.